This TCR beta chain was captured in a study of T-cell memory formation after mild COVID-19. This clonotype was counted a few times. Germline V CDR1 and CDR2: LGHNA, YSLEER. The J segment lost 2 bases and the V segment lost 0 bases, leaving 4 bases of the junction unmatched. The CDR3 has 17 residues. TCRdb called the 5' RACE reads again in MiXCR, with one record for every CDR3 protein. The sample consists of about 190,000 distinct CDR3 sequences, 20% to 25% of them appearing once. The sequencing input was PBMCs or a T cell subset sorted from them (not recorded which). The receptor was isolated from an adult woman who had mild COVID-19 (a few samples of this study predate the infection). Cell type and time point are not known. The V and J genes are TRBV4-3 and TRBJ2-1; 10 positions match TRBD2. CDR3 in amino acids: CASSQDRTSGTYNEQFF. The CDR3, as DNA: TGCGCCAGCAGCCAAGACCGGACTAGCGGAACCTACAATGAGCAGTTCTTC.